The 21 T cell receptor beta chains given below trace back to one sample, sequenced in a study of blood T cell repertoires in COVID-19. Using immunoSEQ multiplex PCR, the repertoire was profiled, and TCRdb retains in-frame clones only, with some absent. The sample holds 100,000 to 150,000 clones; 70% to 75% are singletons and the top ten take around 6.2%. Sequences were obtained from peripheral blood. The receptors were gathered from a man aged 80 or over with COVID-19, enrolled during active disease.

CDR3 protein: CASSRADSTKTEAFF. CDR3 coding DNA: TGCGCCAGCAGCCGAGCTGACAGCACCAAAACTGAAGCTTTCTTT. This chain joins TRBV4-1 and TRBJ1-1, with a tentative D call TRBD1 (5 bases). This CDR3 has 15 residues. Trimming pared 4 bases from V and 5 bases from J, leaving 17 bases between. The germline gives CDR1 MGHRA, CDR2 YSYEKL.

This chain uses TRBV15 with TRBJ1-5; 9 bases are a match to TRBD1. The CDR3 is 15 residues long. CDR1 and CDR2 (germline): LNHNV, YYDKDF (reference sequence). With 5 bases clipped from V and 2 bases from J, the junction kept 4 bases outside the gene matches. CDR3: CATSSRTGGNQPQHF. CDR3 coding DNA: TGTGCCACCAGCTCCAGGACAGGGGGCAATCAGCCCCAGCATTTT.

The table lists this clone with a count of one. This rearrangement joins TRBV29-1 to TRBJ1-1, with a tentative D call TRBD1 (5 bases). V was cut by 6 bases and J by 1 base, with 12 bases left in between. The CDR3 has 13 amino acids. From germline, CDR1 is SQVTM and CDR2 ANQGSEA. The chain's CDR3 is CSVMGLGNTEAFF. For the CDR3, the DNA is TGCAGCGTCATGGGACTGGGGAACACTGAAGCTTTCTTT.

The rearrangement joins TRBV5-1 to TRBJ1-4; no clear D gene. The CDR3 is 15 residues long. Per the germline V gene, CDR1 is SGHRS and CDR2 is YFSETQ. V lost 0 bases and J lost 4, with 10 bases in between. This CDR3 reads CASSLGSGFNEKLFF. For the CDR3, the DNA is TGCGCCAGCAGCTTGGGAAGCGGATTTAATGAAAAACTGTTTTTT.

The chain is built from TRBV28 and TRBJ1-3; D unclear. This CDR3 spans 14 amino acids. Germline V gives CDR1 MDHEN, CDR2 SYDVKM. V was trimmed by 5 bases and J by 2 bases, leaving 10 bases between them. This CDR3 reads CASSPYNPGNTIYF. CDR3 in DNA: TGTGCCAGCAGTCCGTACAACCCTGGAAACACCATATATTTT.

This CDR3 reads CASSLESGDTQYF. CDR3 coding DNA: TGCGCCAGCAGCTTGGAGTCGGGAGATACGCAGTATTTT. The J gene is TRBJ2-3, the V gene TRBV5-1; D call uncertain. Germline V lookup: CDR1 SGHRS, CDR2 YFSETQ. Trimming removed 0 bases at V and 5 bases at J, with 7 bases between. This CDR3 comprises 13 residues.

The rearrangement links TRBV6-5 to TRBJ2-7; 7 bases match TRBD2. V lost 4 bases to trimming and J lost 0 bases; unmatched junction nucleotides: 9. This CDR3 is 16 amino acids long. Germline-derived CDR1 and CDR2 are MNHEY and SVGAGI. CDR3 nucleotide sequence: TGTGCCAGCAGTTCTACCCAGCGGGGTACCTCCTACGAGCAGTACTTC. This codes for CASSSTQRGTSYEQYF.

This sequence joins TRBV13 and TRBJ2-7, with 7 nucleotides matching TRBD2. The CDR3 has 15 residues. The V and J ends lost 0 bases and 2 bases, in that order; junction bases with no gene match: 4. Germline V lookup: CDR1 PRHDT, CDR2 FYEKMQ (reference sequence). The CDR3 coding sequence is TGTGCCAGCAGCTTAGGACGGGGAGGGCCCTACGAGCAGTACTTC. Translation gives CASSLGRGGPYEQYF.

This clone is medium-sized in the sample. The identical CDR3 is also encoded by other nucleotide sequences in the sample. V is TRBV19 and J is TRBJ2-2; possibly TRBD2 for D (6 bases). V lost 5 bases and J lost 3, with 10 bases in between. Germline CDR1 is LNHDA and CDR2 is SQIVND (reference sequence). This CDR3 comprises 14 residues. The CDR3 is CASSQAGDTGELFF. CDR3 nucleotide sequence: TGTGCCAGTAGTCAAGCGGGTGACACCGGGGAGCTGTTTTTT.

The chain carries TRBV19 and TRBJ2-2; D is undetermined. This CDR3 is 17 amino acids long. In germline, CDR1 is LNHDA, CDR2 SQIVND (reference sequence). V was cut by 7 bases and J by 3 bases, with 21 bases left in between. CDR3 loop: CASNVRIDFPDTGELFF. CDR3 sequence (DNA): TGTGCCAGTAACGTCAGGATTGATTTCCCGGACACCGGGGAGCTGTTTTTT.

The V and J genes are TRBV28 and TRBJ2-1; 7 positions match TRBD1. Germline CDR1 and CDR2: MDHEN and SYDVKM. This CDR3 is 19 amino acids long. V lost 8 bases and J lost 6; bases outside the gene matches: 25. The CDR3 loop is CASADQQSRGRGRLNEQFF. As DNA, the CDR3 is TGTGCCAGCGCCGACCAGCAGTCCCGGGGTAGGGGGCGTCTCAATGAGCAGTTCTTC. Combining the CDR3 with reference TRBV28 and TRBJ2-1 gives the whole variable domain DVKVTQSSRYLVKRTGEKVFLECVQDMDHENMFWYRQDPGLGLRLIYFSYDVKMKEKGDIPEGYSVSREKKERFSLILESASTNQTSMYLCASADQQSRGRGRLNEQFFGPGTRLTVL.

The chain uses TRBV12-3 or TRBV12-4 and TRBJ1-6; the D gene is possibly TRBD1 (6 bases). The CDR3 spans 12 residues. V lost 8 bases and J lost 7, with 9 bases in between. CDR3 DNA: TGTGCCAGCGGGGACATAAATTCACCCCTCCACTTT. Its translation: CASGDINSPLHF.

This clone has at least ten counts. The chain is built from TRBV10-3 and TRBJ2-2; D is unresolved. Germline V gives CDR1 ENHRY, CDR2 SYGVKD. V was clipped by 7 bases and J by 0 bases, with 9 bases between them. This CDR3 is built from 14 residues. The CDR3 DNA reads TGTGCCATCAATAGTCGGGCGAACACCGGGGAGCTGTTTTTT. Its protein is CAINSRANTGELFF.

This sequence joins TRBV6-5 and TRBJ2-7; D ambiguous. The length of the CDR3 is 13 residues. Germline V gives CDR1 MNHEY, CDR2 SVGAGI. The CDR3, as DNA: TGTGCTACAAAGAGGCAAGGCTCCTACGAGCAGTACTTC. Its protein product is CATKRQGSYEQYF.

The chain carries TRBV28 and TRBJ2-7, with D perhaps TRBD2 (6 bases). The CDR3 is made up of 14 amino acids. Trimming pared 6 bases from V and 7 bases from J, leaving 19 bases between. CDR1 is MDHEN, CDR2 SYDVKM, per germline. As DNA, the CDR3 is TGTGCCAGCAGCCGCGGGGCTAGCTCAAGGGAGCAGTACTTC. This codes for CASSRGASSREQYF.

The V and J genes are TRBV5-6 and TRBJ2-7; D not certain. The CDR3 loop spans 12 amino acids. CDR1 and CDR2 from the germline V gene are SGHDT and YYEEEE. V lost 0 bases, J lost 6 bases, and 7 bases lay in between. As DNA, the CDR3 is TGTGCCAGCAGCTTGGCAGCAGGCGAGCAGTACTTC. Translating it yields CASSLAAGEQYF.

CDR3 bases: TGTGCCAGCAGCGGGACTGGCTACAATGAGCAGTTCTTC. It encodes CASSGTGYNEQFF. V and J are TRBV9 and TRBJ2-1, with D maybe TRBD2 (5 bases). V lost 3 bases and J 3 bases, leaving 7 bases between the germline ends. The CDR3 is made up of 13 amino acids. Germline assignment: CDR1 SGDLS and CDR2 YYNGEE. Full variable domain (missing parts from reference TRBV9 and TRBJ2-1): DSGVTQTPKHLITATGQRVTLRCSPRSGDLSVYWYQQSLDQGLQFLIQYYNGEERAKGNILERFSAQQFPDLHSELNLSSLELGDSALYFCASSGTGYNEQFFGPGTRLTVL.

The J gene is TRBJ1-2, the V gene TRBV6-6; 9 positions agree with TRBD1. The V gene end was trimmed by 4 bases and the J gene end by 14 bases; junction bases not matched to a gene: 5. The CDR3 has 11 residues. Germline lookup yields CDR1 MNHNY and CDR2 SVGAGI (reference sequence). DNA of the CDR3: TGTGCCAGCAGTTCACCGACAGGGGGTACCTTC. It is translated as CASSSPTGGTF.

This clone was detected once. The rearrangement uses TRBV28 and TRBJ2-7; D unresolved. Trimming pared 2 bases from V and 3 bases from J, leaving 8 bases between. The length of the CDR3 is 13 residues. CDR1 and CDR2 from the germline V gene are MDHEN and SYDVKM. CDR3 nucleotide sequence: TGTGCCAGCAGTTTAAAATTCCTCTACGAGCAGTACTTC. Translating gives CASSLKFLYEQYF. The variable domain in full, completed from reference TRBV28 and TRBJ2-7, reads DVKVTQSSRYLVKRTGEKVFLECVQDMDHENMFWYRQDPGLGLRLIYFSYDVKMKEKGDIPEGYSVSREKKERFSLILESASTNQTSMYLCASSLKFLYEQYFGPGTRLTVT.

The J gene is TRBJ2-7, the V gene TRBV2, with TRBD1 as a possible D gene (5 bases). Germline CDR1 reads SNHLY; CDR2 reads FYNNEI. V gave up 1 base and J gave up 6 bases, with 16 bases separating them. This CDR3 is built from 15 residues. DNA of the CDR3: TGTGCCAGCAGTGAAGTTCAGGGCACCTCTTCCGAGCAGTACTTC. Translated: CASSEVQGTSSEQYF.

The chain couples TRBV27 to TRBJ2-1, with 11 positions matching TRBD2. Germline CDR1 reads MNHEY; CDR2 reads SMNVEV (reference sequence). The CDR3 is made up of 15 amino acids. V was clipped by 6 bases and J by 3 bases; unmatched bases: 4. In nucleotides, the CDR3 is TGTGCCAGCAGAACGACTAGCGGGGTCTACAATGAGCAGTTCTTC. Translating gives CASRTTSGVYNEQFF.